This TCR beta chain was sequenced in a study of cytotoxic CD8 clonotypes in ibrutinib-treated CLL. Generated by immunoSEQ multiplex PCR, the TCRdb table keeps only in-frame clones and is missing some. The sample has 250,000 to 350,000 clones; 76% are singletons. CDR3 length: 14 amino acids. V lost 5 bases, J lost 2 bases, and 10 bases lay in between. Germline V lookup: CDR1 MNHNS, CDR2 SASEGT. Material: PBMCs, obtained at disease progression, from a patient treated with ibrutinib. The genes are TRBV6-1 and TRBJ1-5; no clear D gene. This receptor was obtained from a human donor with chronic lymphocytic leukemia. The CDR3 DNA reads TGTGCCAGCAGTTATGGCCCTGGCAATCAGCCCCAGCATTTT. Amino acids: CASSYGPGNQPQHF.